This is a list of T cell receptor beta chains from one sample in a study of pediatric ulcerative colitis. TCRdb's copy holds only in-frame clones and misses some; the assay was immunoSEQ multiplex PCR. Here the sample spans 30,000 to 45,000 clones, around 73% being singletons. Source material: gut tissue. The receptor source for this set is a boy between 10 and 17 years old with moderate ulcerative colitis. CDR3s include the opening cysteine and the closing phenylalanine or tryptophan. The D gene is left open where the match is weak. For some rows the clone size is stated as once, few or many, or as a class when expanded; others skip it.

size	D	V	J	DNA	CDR3
NA	NA	TRBV7-2	TRBJ2-3	TGTGCCAGTGCCGGAGGGCCCCTTAGGAGGACAGATACGCAGTATTTT	CASAGGPLRRTDTQYF
NA	TRBD2	TRBV6-1	TRBJ2-1	TGTGCCAGCCTCGGACTAGCCGCTCTTGAGCAGTTCTTC	CASLGLAALEQFF
NA	TRBD1	TRBV18	TRBJ1-2	TGTGCCAGCTCACCCGACAGGGCGGGTTTGTATTATGGCTACACCTTC	CASSPDRAGLYYGYTF
once	NA	TRBV15	TRBJ2-5	TGTGCCACCAGCAGTGGAAGGACAGCACCCCAAGAGACCCAGTACTTC	CATSSGRTAPQETQYF
NA	NA	TRBV12-5	TRBJ2-3	TGTGCTAGTGGTTTGAGTGGGCCCACAGATACGCAGTATTTT	CASGLSGPTDTQYF
NA	TRBD2	TRBV6-1	TRBJ2-1	TGTGCCAGCCTAGGGACTAGGAGGAATGAGCAGTTCTTC	CASLGTRRNEQFF
NA	NA	TRBV5-4	TRBJ2-6	TGTGCCAGCAGCTCCTGGATCTCTGGGGCCAACGTCCTGACTTTC	CASSSWISGANVLTF
NA	NA	TRBV7-2	TRBJ2-7	TGTGCCAGCAGCTTATTTGTCCCGTACGAGCAGTACTTC	CASSLFVPYEQYF
NA	NA	TRBV5-1	TRBJ2-6	TGCGCCAGCGGATTGATGTCTGGGGCCAACGTCCTGACTTTC	CASGLMSGANVLTF
few	NA	TRBV28	TRBJ1-2	TGTGCCAGCAGTTTACGAGGGCTTGGTGGCTACACCTTC	CASSLRGLGGYTF
NA	TRBD2	TRBV7-6	TRBJ2-5	TGTGCCAGCAGCTTAGCGGCAGCGGGAGCCGGGGAGACCCAGTACTTC	CASSLAAAGAGETQYF
NA	TRBD2	TRBV28	TRBJ2-1	TGTGCCAGCGGACCTAGCGGGAGGTCCAATGAGCAGTTCTTC	CASGPSGRSNEQFF
once	NA	TRBV18	TRBJ2-7	TGTGCCAGCTCACCCGCAACCGGGGATGGCGAGCAGTACTTC	CASSPATGDGEQYF
NA	TRBD1	TRBV7-6	TRBJ2-1	TGTGCCAGCAGCTTACAGGGGGCTGGCAATGAGCAGTTCTTC	CASSLQGAGNEQFF
NA	NA	TRBV4-1	TRBJ2-7	TGCGCCAGCAGCCATACAAATTCCTACGAGCAGTACTTC	CASSHTNSYEQYF
NA	NA	TRBV14	TRBJ1-2	TGTGCCAGCAGCTTTGGACCGACTTCGGGTGGCTACACCTTC	CASSFGPTSGGYTF
NA	NA	TRBV5-4	TRBJ2-3	TGTGCCAGCAGCTTGAAAGTAGCGGATGCGGCAGATACGCAGTATTTT	CASSLKVADAADTQYF
once	NA	TRBV6-1	TRBJ2-1	TGTGCCAGCAGTGAACTAGCGAATGAGCAGTTCTTC	CASSELANEQFF
NA	TRBD2	TRBV11-3	TRBJ2-1	TGTGCCAGCAGCTTAGGGGGACTAGCGGGGTACAATGAGCAGTTCTTC	CASSLGGLAGYNEQFF
NA	NA	TRBV7-9	TRBJ2-1	TGTGCCAGCAGACCTCAGGGAAATGAGCAGTTCTTC	CASRPQGNEQFF
once	TRBD1	TRBV28	TRBJ1-2	TGTGCCAGCAATTACAGGGGTGGCTACACCTTC	CASNYRGGYTF
NA	TRBD2	TRBV7-9	TRBJ2-3	TGTGCCAGCAGCCGGGGACTAGCGGGAACTCAAACGGATACGCAGTATTTT	CASSRGLAGTQTDTQYF
NA	NA	TRBV18	TRBJ2-1	TGTGCCAGCTCACCGCGTCAGGGGAGCTCCTACAATGAGCAGTTCTTC	CASSPRQGSSYNEQFF
NA	TRBD2	TRBV19	TRBJ2-7	TGTGCCACCAGGCAGGGACTAGCCGTCGAGCAGTACTTC	CATRQGLAVEQYF
NA	NA	TRBV9	TRBJ2-7	TGTGCCAGCAGCGTAAGTGGGGAGAACTACGAGCAGTACTTC	CASSVSGENYEQYF
NA	TRBD1	TRBV7-7	TRBJ2-5	TGTGCTAGCAGCTTAGCCGGGACAGGGACAGAGACCCAGTACTTC	CASSLAGTGTETQYF
NA	TRBD2	TRBV25-1	TRBJ2-5	TGTGCCAGCGCCCACTCCCGGGGCGCTAGCGGGGGGGAAGAGACCCAGTACTTC	CASAHSRGASGGEETQYF
NA	TRBD2	TRBV7-2	TRBJ2-1	TGTGCCAGCAACCCGCTAGCGGGAGCGTACAATGAGCAGTTCTTC	CASNPLAGAYNEQFF
NA	NA	TRBV4-1	TRBJ2-7	TGCGCCAGCAGCCACCTCCGCCAGAGCGGGCTTGACGAGCAGTACTTC	CASSHLRQSGLDEQYF
NA	NA	TRBV18	TRBJ2-5	TGTGCCAGCTCACCCAATACGGACTCCCAAGAGACCCAGTACTTC	CASSPNTDSQETQYF
NA	NA	TRBV2	TRBJ1-1	TGTGCCAGCAGTGTTGACAGAACCTACACTGAAGCTTTCTTT	CASSVDRTYTEAFF
NA	NA	TRBV28	TRBJ1-6	TGTGCCAGCACCCGTACCGCGGGGCCGCCCCTCCACTTT	CASTRTAGPPLHF
NA	NA	TRBV27	TRBJ2-3	TGTGCCAGCAGTTCGGACACTATGGGGCCAGATACGCAGTATTTT	CASSSDTMGPDTQYF
NA	NA	TRBV30	TRBJ1-6	TGTGCCTCCACCAAAAATTCACCCCTCCACTTT	CASTKNSPLHF
few	NA	TRBV14	TRBJ1-1	TGTGCCAGCAGCCAAGATTTTTGGAAGGGTCCCAACACTGAAGCTTTCTTT	CASSQDFWKGPNTEAFF
once	NA	TRBV11-3	TRBJ2-1	TGTGCCAGCAGCTTAGGAAATTCCAGGGATGTGGATGAGCAGTTCTTC	CASSLGNSRDVDEQFF
NA	NA	TRBV7-2	TRBJ1-1	TGTGCCAGCAGCTTAAGGATGGGGAGAACTGAAGCTTTCTTT	CASSLRMGRTEAFF
NA	TRBD2	TRBV25-1	TRBJ2-1	TGTGCCAGCAGCCGGAGCGGGGTCTACAATGAGCAGTTCTTC	CASSRSGVYNEQFF
NA	TRBD1	TRBV18	TRBJ2-4	TGTGCCAGCTCACCCCAACCGGGACAGGAAACGTACTTC	CASSPQPGQETYF
NA	TRBD2	TRBV11-2	TRBJ2-2	TGTGCCAGCAGCGGTACCCCGGGACTAGCGGAAACCGGGGAGCTGTTTTTT	CASSGTPGLAETGELFF
once	TRBD2	TRBV11-3	TRBJ2-1	TGTGCCAGCAGCTTAGATGGTAGTAGCGGGCCTCCCTACAATGAGCAGTTCTTC	CASSLDGSSGPPYNEQFF
medium-sized	NA	TRBV6-5	TRBJ1-5	TGTGCCAGCAGTTTATGGGCCGATAGCAATCAGCCCCAGCATTTT	CASSLWADSNQPQHF
NA	NA	TRBV7-9	TRBJ2-1	TGTGCCAGCAGCTTAGACCCCGACAGGAGGATTAACAATGAGCAGTTCTTC	CASSLDPDRRINNEQFF
NA	NA	TRBV11-3	TRBJ1-1	TGTGCCAGCAGCCCCCATCAGGGAACCACTGAAGCTTTCTTT	CASSPHQGTTEAFF
NA	NA	TRBV7-2	TRBJ1-1	TGTGCCAGCAGCTTAGCGCTACGAACTGAAGCTTTCTTT	CASSLALRTEAFF
NA	TRBD2	TRBV19	TRBJ2-5	TGTGCCAGTAGTTCGATAGCGGGGGCGGGTGAGACCCAGTACTTC	CASSSIAGAGETQYF
NA	TRBD1	TRBV7-3	TRBJ2-1	TGTGCCAGCAGCTTCGGGGACAGGAAACACAATGAGCAGTTCTTC	CASSFGDRKHNEQFF
NA	TRBD2	TRBV23-1	TRBJ2-3	TGCGCCAGCAGTCAATCTGGGGTAGCGGGGGGGTTTCCCCTCACAGATACGCAGTATTTT	CASSQSGVAGGFPLTDTQYF
NA	TRBD2	TRBV30	TRBJ2-1	TGTGCCTGGAGTGTGGGGCTAGCGGGAGTCATGAACAATGAGCAGTTCTTC	CAWSVGLAGVMNNEQFF
NA	TRBD1	TRBV7-3	TRBJ1-2	TGTGCCAGCAGCACGGGACAGGGAGGTTATGGCTACACCTTC	CASSTGQGGYGYTF
few	NA	TRBV19	TRBJ1-5	TGTGCCAGTAGTATAAATCATAGTGGTCAGCCCCAGCATTTT	CASSINHSGQPQHF
NA	NA	TRBV2	TRBJ2-7	TGTGCCAGCAGAGCGGACAGTTACGAGCAGTACTTC	CASRADSYEQYF
NA	NA	TRBV5-1	TRBJ2-7	TGCGCCAGCCATTCCGGAGCGGACGAGCAGTACTTC	CASHSGADEQYF
few	TRBD1	TRBV5-6	TRBJ1-1	TGTGCCAGCAGCTTGCCAGGGGGCACTGAAGCTTTCTTT	CASSLPGGTEAFF
NA	TRBD2	TRBV29-1	TRBJ2-3	TGCAGCGCGACTGGACTAGCGGGGGGCGGCCTCACAGATACGCAGTATTTT	CSATGLAGGGLTDTQYF
NA	TRBD2	TRBV4-2	TRBJ2-3	TGTGCCAGCAGCCGCCAGAGCGGGGGGGCGATTGTAGATACGCAGTATTTT	CASSRQSGGAIVDTQYF
few	TRBD1	TRBV5-4	TRBJ1-2	TGTGCCAGCAGCTTGGGGCAGGGGGCTAACTATGGCTACACCTTC	CASSLGQGANYGYTF
once	NA	TRBV11-1	TRBJ1-1	TGTGCCAGCAGCTTACAGATGAACACTGAAGCTTTCTTT	CASSLQMNTEAFF
NA	NA	TRBV10-3	TRBJ1-1	TGTGCCATCAGTGGTGGAAAAGGTGCTTTCTTT	CAISGGKGAFF